The source of this T cell receptor beta chain is a study of OX40 agonist ivuxolimab in advanced cancers. Study-level background: Every 2 weeks, patients got intravenous ivuxolimab at one of six dose levels (0.01-10 mg/kg). The eligibility criteria allowed prior anti-PD-1, anti-PD-L1 or anti-CTLA-4 therapy, and 30% to 45% had some. Patients undergoing dose escalation presented with hepatocellular carcinoma, melanoma, renal cell or head and neck cancer.

The study's findings and limits: CD8+ T cells averaged more expanded clones than CD4+.

Germline V lookup: CDR1 LNHDA, CDR2 SQIVND (reference sequence). Deletions cut 0 bases from V and 4 bases from J, with 16 bases between. There are 17 residues in the CDR3. Points on this clone: The antigen is not known.

Repertoires were generated with immunoSEQ multiplex PCR, while TCRdb's copy carries only in-frame clones and drops some. The sample consists of 25,000 to 35,000 clones, roughly 80% of them appearing once. The chain employs TRBV19 and TRBJ2-1, with unresolved D. This TCR derives from an adult with an advanced solid tumor such as melanoma, head and neck, liver or kidney cancer. Sequencing was performed on CD4+ or CD8+ T cells sorted from blood, taken in a trial of the OX40 agonist ivuxolimab. The CDR3 here is CASSIEDSFNLYNEQFF. CDR3 coding DNA: TGTGCCAGTAGTATAGAAGATAGCTTCAATCTTTACAATGAGCAGTTCTTC.